Each of the 30 T cell receptor beta chains below was sequenced from the same sample in a study of blood T cell repertoires in COVID-19. Profiled with immunoSEQ multiplex PCR; TCRdb holds only in-frame clones, not every one. The repertoire holds 150,000 or so clones, with 80% to 85% as singletons. Sequencing was carried out using peripheral blood. These receptors were obtained from a human donor in a cohort sampled during active COVID-19.

This rearrangement joins TRBV19 to TRBJ1-3, with TRBD1 identical over 8 bases. Germline-derived CDR1 and CDR2 are LNHDA and SQIVND (reference sequence). The trim removed 4 bases at V and 0 bases at J, leaving 8 bases unmatched. The CDR3 covers 17 residues. As DNA, the CDR3 is TGTGCCAGTAGTACCATGACAGGGGTCAACTCTGGAAACACCATATATTTT. This encodes CASSTMTGVNSGNTIYF. The entire variable domain, with the rest obtained from reference TRBV19 and TRBJ1-3, is as follows: DGGITQSPKYLFRKEGQNVTLSCEQNLNHDAMYWYRQDPGQGLRLIYYSQIVNDFQKGDIAEGYSVSREKKESFPLTVTSAQKNPTAFYLCASSTMTGVNSGNTIYFGEGSWLTVV.

The chain joins TRBV29-1 to TRBJ2-7; no definite D call. The CDR3 is 11 residues long. Deletions cut 4 bases from V and 5 bases from J, with 9 bases between. CDR1 is SQVTM and CDR2 is ANQGSEA in the germline V gene. The CDR3 region has the DNA TGCAGCGTTGGCTGGCTCGACGAGCAGTACTTC. This codes for CSVGWLDEQYF.

V is TRBV6-1 and J is TRBJ1-4, with 8 nucleotides matching TRBD1. Germline assignment: CDR1 MNHNS and CDR2 SASEGT. Trimming removed 1 base from V and 3 bases from J; junction bases left unmatched: 10. The CDR3 loop spans 18 amino acids. Written as DNA, the CDR3 is TGTGCCAGCAGTGAAGGGGGCAGGGGGCTAGGGGCTAATGAAAAACTGTTTTTT. Translation: CASSEGGRGLGANEKLFF.

This chain joins TRBV7-3 and TRBJ2-5, with D maybe TRBD2 (6 bases). The V gene's germline CDR1 is SGHTA and CDR2 FQGTGA. CDR3 length equals 13 residues. V lost 5 bases and J 4 bases, leaving 11 bases between the germline ends. In nucleotides, the CDR3 is TGTGCCAGCAGCAAGACGCGGGGAGAGACCCAGTACTTC. This codes for CASSKTRGETQYF. Full variable domain (rest looked up from reference TRBV7-3 and TRBJ2-5): GAGVSQTPSNKVTEKGKYVELRCDPISGHTALYWYRQSLGQGPEFLIYFQGTGAADDSGLPNDRFFAVRPEGSVSTLKIQRTERGDSAVYLCASSKTRGETQYFGPGTRLLVL.

This clone has just a few counts. The V call is TRBV6-5, the J call TRBJ1-1; 7 bases fit TRBD1. The V and J ends lost 4 bases and 1 base, in that order; junction bases with no gene match: 6. CDR3 size: 15 residues. Germline lookup yields CDR1 MNHEY and CDR2 SVGAGI. Here the CDR3 DNA reads TGTGCCAGCAGTTCTCCCCGGACAGGGAACACTGAAGCTTTCTTT. This translates into CASSSPRTGNTEAFF.

V and J are TRBV7-3 and TRBJ1-1; perhaps TRBD1 as D (5 bases). Germline assignment: CDR1 SGHTA and CDR2 FQGTGA. V was cut by 1 base and J by 0 bases, with 12 bases left in between. This CDR3 comprises 16 residues. CDR3 loop: CASSLSPGRVNTEAFF. The CDR3 nucleotides are TGTGCCAGCAGCTTAAGTCCAGGGAGGGTGAACACTGAAGCTTTCTTT.

The chain links TRBV7-9 to TRBJ1-5, with D perhaps TRBD1 (5 bases). Germline-derived CDR1 and CDR2 are SEHNR and FQNEAQ (reference sequence). CDR3 length: 13 amino acids. Trimming cost V 4 bases and J 4 bases, with 8 bases left between them. The CDR3 nucleotides are TGTGCCAGCAGCTCCCAGGGAAATCAGCCCCAGCATTTT. Translated, it gives CASSSQGNQPQHF.

The J gene is TRBJ2-1, the V gene TRBV4-1; D gene unclear. With 1 base removed from V and 0 bases from J, the gap between germline ends came to 7 bases. CDR3 size: 15 residues. The germline gives CDR1 MGHRA, CDR2 YSYEKL. CDR3 residues: CASSQGASSYNEQFF. CDR3 DNA sequence: TGCGCCAGCAGCCAAGGGGCGAGCTCCTACAATGAGCAGTTCTTC.

This chain links TRBV11-3 with TRBJ2-7, with D perhaps TRBD2 (5 bases). Trimming cost V 1 base and J 3 bases, with 13 bases left between them. The CDR3 spans 15 residues. Per germline, CDR1 SGHNT and CDR2 YENEEA. This chain's CDR3 is CASSLGSGPGYEQYF. CDR3 nucleotide sequence: TGTGCCAGCAGCTTAGGAAGCGGCCCTGGCTACGAGCAGTACTTC. Supplemented by reference TRBV11-3 and TRBJ2-7, the full variable domain reads EAGVVQSPRYKIIEKKQPVAFWCNPISGHNTLYWYLQNLGQGPELLIRYENEEAVDDSQLPKDRFSAERLKGVDSTLKIQPAELGDSAVYLCASSLGSGPGYEQYFGPGTRLTVT.

The rearrangement links TRBV3-1 (or the pseudogene TRBV3-2) to TRBJ2-1, with D unclear. The V gene's germline CDR1 is LGHDT and CDR2 YNNKEL (reference sequence). V was cut by 0 bases and J by 2 bases, with 8 bases left in between. The CDR3 length is 15 residues. The CDR3 sequence: CASSQDPLPYNEQFF. CDR3 nucleotides: TGTGCCAGCAGCCAAGATCCCCTCCCCTACAATGAGCAGTTCTTC.

The chain couples TRBV5-5 to TRBJ1-3, with D uncertain. With 5 bases removed from V and 0 bases from J, the gap between germline ends came to 9 bases. This CDR3 is 14 amino acids long. The germline V gene has CDR1 SGHKS and CDR2 YYEKEE (reference sequence). Here the CDR3 reads CASSRDLSGNTIYF. The CDR3 DNA reads TGTGCCAGCAGTCGGGATCTCTCTGGAAACACCATATATTTT.

This rearrangement joins TRBV7-2 to TRBJ2-5; D might be TRBD2 (7 bases). Germline CDR1 is SGHTA and CDR2 is FQGNSA. Trimming pared 5 bases from V and 5 bases from J, leaving 18 bases between. The CDR3 totals 15 residues. CDR3 loop: CASSPAAGGAETQYF. The CDR3 DNA sequence: TGTGCCAGCAGCCCGGCGGCTGGGGGGGCTGAGACCCAGTACTTC.

V usage is TRBV5-4 and J usage is TRBJ2-5; 16 positions agree with TRBD2. This CDR3 is built from 17 residues. With 4 bases clipped from V and 0 bases from J, the junction kept 3 bases outside the gene matches. CDR1 is SGHNT, CDR2 YYREEE, per germline (reference sequence). The CDR3 spells CASSVGLAGGYQETQYF. The CDR3 DNA follows: TGTGCCAGCAGCGTGGGACTAGCGGGGGGGTACCAAGAGACCCAGTACTTC.

A word on this clone: At one end the junction does not follow the germline gene, possibly because of a read error. The CDR3 spells CASTQGRGLNTIYF. The CDR3 coding sequence is TGTGCCAGCACCCAAGGGAGGGGGCTGAACACCATATATTTT. V gene TRBV4-2 combines with J gene TRBJ1-3; 7 nucleotides agree with TRBD1. Germline loops: CDR1 LGHNA, CDR2 YNFKEQ. CDR3 length equals 14 residues.

The CDR3 sequence is CASSQLPRRATATNEKLFF. CDR3 DNA: TGCGCCAGCAGCCAACTCCCCCGGCGGGCAACTGCAACTAATGAAAAACTGTTTTTT. V is TRBV4-3 and J is TRBJ1-4; D unresolved. CDR1 is LGHNA and CDR2 is YSLEER in the germline V gene. The CDR3 length is 19 residues. V was shortened by 2 bases and J by 0 bases, with 19 bases between the two germline ends.

The rearrangement links TRBV3-1 (or the pseudogene TRBV3-2) to TRBJ2-7; 10 bases are shared with TRBD2. Germline CDR1 reads LGHDT; CDR2 reads YNNKEL (reference sequence). V was pared by 4 bases and J by 4 bases, with 7 bases of the junction left unmatched. The CDR3 runs 15 residues. CDR3: CASSPQRGGRYEQYF. DNA of the CDR3: TGTGCCAGCAGCCCTCAGCGGGGGGGCAGGTACGAGCAGTACTTC.

The chain recombines TRBV18 with TRBJ1-2, with TRBD1 matching over 7 bases. Germline V CDR1 and CDR2: KGHSH, LQKENI. With V trimmed by 5 bases and J by 2 bases, 5 bases remained unmatched. The CDR3 is 14 residues long. The CDR3 loop reads CASSAGGPNYGYTF. DNA for the CDR3: TGTGCCAGCTCAGCAGGGGGACCCAACTATGGCTACACCTTC.

CDR3 residues: CASSQDVLGGNYGYTF. DNA of the CDR3: TGCGCCAGCAGCCAAGATGTTCTCGGGGGAAACTATGGCTACACCTTC. The rearrangement uses TRBV4-3 and TRBJ1-2; maybe TRBD1 (5 bases). Trimming took off 0 bases at V and 2 bases at J, with 13 bases between the two ends. Germline V CDR1 and CDR2: LGHNA, YSLEER. The CDR3 is 16 amino acids.

V is TRBV4-1 and J is TRBJ2-5; 8 nucleotides align to TRBD1. The CDR3 is 15 residues long. Germline V gene data show CDR1 as MGHRA and CDR2 as YSYEKL. V dropped 4 bases and J dropped 5; count of bases not matched to a gene: 9. CDR3 nucleotide sequence: TGCGCCAGCAGCCCCCAGGACAGGGAAGGCGAGACCCAGTACTTC. Translation gives CASSPQDREGETQYF.

This chain connects TRBV2 to TRBJ2-7, with TRBD1 as a possible D gene (6 bases). The germline V gene has CDR1 SNHLY and CDR2 FYNNEI. The CDR3 is 15 amino acids. Trimming took off 6 bases at V and 6 bases at J, with 21 bases between the two ends. The DNA of the CDR3 is TGTGCCAGCAGCAACAGGGCATTTCGACCGGCCGAGCAGTACTTC. Translating gives CASSNRAFRPAEQYF.

The V and J genes are TRBV25-1 and TRBJ2-7; 7 nucleotides align to TRBD1. Trimming removed 3 bases from V and 0 bases from J; junction bases left unmatched: 5. Per germline, CDR1 MGHDK and CDR2 SYGVNS. The CDR3 is made up of 15 amino acids. The CDR3 region has the DNA TGTGCCAGCAGTGACCAGAACAGGGGCTCCTACGAGCAGTACTTC. Its protein is CASSDQNRGSYEQYF.

The chain joins TRBV4-3 to TRBJ2-7, with TRBD1 as a possible D gene (6 bases). Germline CDR1 LGHNA, CDR2 YSLEER. This CDR3 has 16 amino acids. V lost 0 bases and J lost 5, with 17 bases in between. This CDR3 reads CASSQEGRGRGDEQYF. The CDR3 coding sequence is TGCGCCAGCAGCCAAGAGGGCCGGGGCAGGGGTGACGAGCAGTACTTC.

V and J are TRBV7-2 and TRBJ2-1, with 9 bases aligning to TRBD1. This CDR3 region has 15 residues. Germline values: CDR1 SGHTA, CDR2 FQGNSA. J lost 8 bases, V lost 4 bases, and 9 bases had no gene match. CDR3 nucleotides: TGTGCCAGCAGCTGGCCACCTACAGGGGGCGATGAGCAGTTCTTC. Protein sequence: CASSWPPTGGDEQFF.

This sequence joins TRBV10-3 and TRBJ1-2; D is perhaps TRBD1 (6 bases). The CDR3 runs to 17 residues. V was cut by 2 bases and J by 4 bases, with 20 bases left in between. Germline-derived CDR1 and CDR2 are ENHRY and SYGVKD. The CDR3 sequence: CAISERRSGTRGYGYTF. The DNA for the CDR3 is TGTGCCATCAGTGAGAGAAGGAGCGGGACAAGGGGCTATGGCTACACCTTC.

The chain links TRBV19 to TRBJ2-2; 14 bases map to TRBD2. CDR1 is LNHDA, CDR2 SQIVND, per germline (reference sequence). The CDR3 is made up of 17 amino acids. The trim removed 3 bases at V and 7 bases at J, leaving 7 bases unmatched. In nucleotides, the CDR3 is TGTGCCAGTAGTATCCAGGGGACTAGCGGGGGTGGCGGGGAGCTGTTTTTT. As protein: CASSIQGTSGGGGELFF.

The chain combines TRBV5-1 with TRBJ2-1; 9 bases align to TRBD1. Unmatched junction bases numbered 9, after V lost 3 bases and J lost 8 bases. CDR3 length equals 15 residues. In germline, CDR1 is SGHRS, CDR2 YFSETQ. The CDR3 DNA reads as TGCGCCAGCAGCTCTCTTCTGACAGGGGGGGATGAGCAGTTCTTC. Protein: CASSSLLTGGDEQFF.

J is TRBJ2-3 and V is TRBV27; D may be TRBD2 (5 bases). This CDR3 is built from 16 residues. V was shortened by 5 bases and J by 1 base, with 16 bases between the two germline ends. Germline CDR1 reads MNHEY; CDR2 reads SMNVEV (reference sequence). CDR3 DNA: TGTGCCAGCAGTCGAACACCGGGATTCGGCACAGATACGCAGTATTTT. Encoded protein: CASSRTPGFGTDTQYF.

In this sample, this clone turned up once. This chain connects TRBV27 to TRBJ2-1, with 14 bases aligning to TRBD2. Germline values: CDR1 MNHEY, CDR2 SMNVEV (reference sequence). Trimming took 4 bases from V and 7 from J; bases not matched to a gene: 3. This CDR3 has 15 amino acids. The CDR3 sequence is CASSSGLAGVNEQFF. In nucleotides, the CDR3 is TGTGCCAGCAGTTCGGGACTAGCGGGGGTTAATGAGCAGTTCTTC.

This chain uses TRBV6-1 with TRBJ1-1; D gene ambiguous. The CDR3 runs 13 residues. Trimming left V 1 base short and J 1 base short, with 4 bases between. Germline CDR1 and CDR2: MNHNS and SASEGT. The CDR3 DNA reads TGTGCCAGCAGTGAAGGAGGGAACACTGAAGCTTTCTTT. Its translation is CASSEGGNTEAFF.

This chain joins TRBV21-1 and TRBJ1-4; the table gives TRBD1 as D, unverified against the DNA. TRBV21-1 is flagged as a pseudogene. The CDR3 contains 15 residues. This CDR3 reads CASSKATEGNEKLFF. Here the CDR3 DNA reads TGTGCCAGCAGCAAAGCCACAGAAGGTAATGAAAAACTGTTTTTT.